The rows below give T cell receptor beta chains drawn from one sample of a study of blood T cell repertoires in COVID-19. This table comes from immunoSEQ multiplex PCR, and its TCRdb copy is limited to in-frame clones, with some not included. The sample consists of 150,000 to 200,000 clones, around 84% of them appearing once. The sequenced sample consisted of peripheral blood. Receptors were obtained from a woman of 80 years or more with acute or convalescent COVID-19. Both conserved end residues are part of each CDR3.

TRBV7-2	TRBJ2-2	15	CASSLVVQITGELFF
TRBV11-3	TRBJ2-3	16	CASSPLRGLGTDTQYF
TRBV19	TRBJ1-5	13	CASRGQEEQPQHF
TRBV5-4	TRBJ2-1	13	CASSLRLANEQFF
TRBV18	TRBJ1-1	12	CASSPRYTEAFF
TRBV7-9	TRBJ2-1	16	CASSRIRDSWVDEQFF
TRBV25-1	TRBJ1-6	14	CASSEQGASSPLHF
TRBV7-2	TRBJ1-6	14	CASSHRVYNSPLHF
TRBV13	TRBJ2-3	15	CASSLAAGGRDTQYF
TRBV7-8	TRBJ2-2	16	CASSLYRGRSTGELFF
TRBV2	TRBJ1-5	16	CASSERQTYSNQPQHF
TRBV18	TRBJ1-2	14	CASSRGQRTYGYTF
TRBV6-1	TRBJ2-7	15	CASSEAPGETYEQYF
TRBV5-5	TRBJ2-7	15	CASSQIAAESYEQYF
TRBV5-4	TRBJ2-7	14	CASSFRGGGYEQYF
TRBV12-5	TRBJ1-6	18	CASGLIPMGQANNSPLHF
TRBV5-4	TRBJ2-1	16	CASSSSLAVTYNEQFF
TRBV5-1	TRBJ2-5	18	CASSPGLAGGLLGETQYF
TRBV9	TRBJ1-3	15	CASSFGTGAGNTIYF
TRBV19	TRBJ1-5	13	CASRGGDNQPQHF
TRBV7-3	TRBJ2-5	15	CASSRNAGSGETQYF
TRBV5-1	TRBJ1-3	15	CASSPPGQEGNTIYF
TRBV27	TRBJ2-7	14	CASSFNRARGEQYF
TRBV15	TRBJ1-2	16	CATSRGGTGTYLGYTF
TRBV7-9	TRBJ2-7	16	CASSTTGQGALDEQYF
TRBV11-2	TRBJ1-2	16	CASSLVGTGLNYGYTF
TRBV5-1	TRBJ2-2	15	CASSLWTGNTGELFF
TRBV11-3	TRBJ2-2	14	CASSFRANTGELFF
TRBV3-1/TRBV3-2	TRBJ2-7	12	CASSHFSGEQYF
TRBV2	TRBJ1-1	14	CASSEETGDTEAFF
TRBV5-6	TRBJ2-1	13	CASSPTGYNEQFF
TRBV28	TRBJ2-5	18	CASSSPTRGPGKRETQYF
TRBV24-1	TRBJ2-1	14	CATVGGAFYNEQFF
TRBV5-1	TRBJ2-7	14	CASSPDTGGYEQYF
TRBV19	TRBJ2-4	14	CASSLAGVKNIQYF
TRBV28	TRBJ2-7	20	CASRPITGLAGPAASYEQYF
TRBV4-3	TRBJ1-2	14	CASSPGQLNYGYTF
TRBV7-2	TRBJ2-7	16	CASSLGMGLAGYEQYF
TRBV14	TRBJ1-1	13	CASSQVGPGEAFF
TRBV4-1	TRBJ2-1	15	CASSQDRVARNEQFF
TRBV29-1	TRBJ2-5	14	CSVRERSYQETQYF
TRBV7-9	TRBJ2-7	12	CASSRGSYEQYF
TRBV23-1	TRBJ1-4	10	CASSQSETDF
TRBV10-3	TRBJ1-1	15	CAISDGQGTNTEAFF
TRBV28	TRBJ1-2	13	CASSSPGDYGYTF
TRBV20-1	TRBJ2-1	12	CSASAVANEQFF
TRBV19	TRBJ2-5	12	CASSDRQETQYF
TRBV28	TRBJ2-1	12	CASERGYNEQFF
TRBV19	TRBJ1-5	14	CASSIGGGVQPQHF
TRBV2	TRBJ1-6	19	CASAWTGTGKRYYNSPLHF
TRBV27	TRBJ2-7	12	CASSPDYYEQYF
TRBV29-1	TRBJ1-1	14	CSVVGGGIDTEAFF
TRBV28	TRBJ1-1	11	CASTVNTEAFF
TRBV5-1	TRBJ2-2	16	CASSLGGGQNTGELFF
TRBV2	TRBJ1-4	15	CASSEVDFGNEKLFF
TRBV30	TRBJ1-4	15	CAWSVEDRAREKLFF
TRBV2	TRBJ2-1	14	CASSPGLAGPEQFF
TRBV12-3/TRBV12-4	TRBJ1-5	12	CASKQGSQPQHF
TRBV4-3	TRBJ1-2	14	CASSQAQGSTGYTF